The sample holds many counts of the clone carrying this T cell receptor (beta chain). This specimen comes from a study of T cells in Graves' hyperthyroidism and ophthalmopathy. The V gene lost 0 bases and the J gene lost 5 bases, with 11 bases spanning the gap. The CDR3 runs 15 residues. The V gene's germline CDR1 is LNHNV and CDR2 YYDKDF (reference sequence). Authors of the study amplified TCR beta CDR3 regions from RNA transcripts. HTBI primers were employed in a first-round RT-PCR of the TCR CDR3. MiXCR, applied by TCRdb to the multiplex PCR reads, yields one record per CDR3 protein. Of roughly 520,000 distinct CDR3 sequences in the sample, roughly a quarter are singletons; the top ten hold roughly 12%.

This receptor was obtained from a woman under 40 with Graves' ophthalmopathy. Material for sequencing was blood. The rearrangement links TRBV15 to TRBJ1-5; D is uncertain. The chain's CDR3 is CATSRDRRRDQPQHF. In DNA form, the CDR3 reads TGTGCCACCAGCAGAGATCGCAGAAGGGATCAGCCCCAGCATTTT.